One TCR beta chain is described in this entry. Antigen specificity is unknown. Trimming took 6 bases from V and 0 from J, leaving 20 bases between them. Per germline, CDR1 SNHLY and CDR2 FYNNEI. There are 18 residues in the CDR3. Only in-frame clones appear in the TCRdb table, and some are missing; sequencing was by immunoSEQ multiplex PCR. The sample lists fewer than 20,000 clones, over 90% seen once, with about 0.83% in the top ten. The data belong to a study of graft-versus-host responses after intestinal transplantation. Study in general: Recipients across the board were started on anti-thymocyte globulin induction, then kept on tacrolimus and steroids for two to four years.

The study, taken as a whole, reports: Researchers found GvH clones in recipient marrow, and some showed up first in ileum or blood.

Specimen: PBMCs, collected 23 days after intestinal transplant. This chain uses TRBV2 with TRBJ1-4; D gene uncertain. The receptor comes from a human patient who received an intestinal transplant, so some T cells may come from the graft donor. The CDR3 reads CASSPLILGPATNEKLFF. CDR3 DNA: TGTGCCAGCAGCCCCCTAATATTAGGGCCCGCAACTAATGAAAAACTGTTTTTT.